The T cell receptor beta chain under discussion was sequenced for a study of Tregs in tolerant kidney transplant recipients. The assay was immunoSEQ multiplex PCR, and TCRdb's table has in-frame clones only and misses some. The sample has some 65,000 clones; roughly 89% are singletons. This clone was found a few times. This CDR3 has 15 amino acids. The germline CDR1 and CDR2 sequences are SGHNT and YENEEA. Trimming took 2 bases from V and 2 from J, leaving 13 bases between them. The receptor comes from a human donor in good health. The rearrangement uses TRBV11-3 and TRBJ2-7, with D maybe TRBD2 (5 bases). The sample comprised CD4+ T cells from blood. CDR3 sequence reads: CASSLSGLSPYEQYF. CDR3 sequence (DNA): TGTGCCAGCAGCTTAAGTGGACTCAGCCCCTACGAGCAGTACTTC.